The sequence of this T cell receptor beta chain was determined in a study of blood T cell repertoires in COVID-19 (dated by TCRdb to the early 2020s). In the study overall: Collaborator samples came from the United States, Italy and Spain and covered acute and convalescent phases of COVID-19. The material from the prospective study consisted of cDNA or gDNA derived from T cells, B-cell-depleted T cells, or PBMCs. Subjects who had been exposed to COVID-19, were actively infected with it, or had recovered from it provided the deeply sampled blood TCRbeta repertoires that made up the dataset. A freely available public database, intended as a resource for researchers studying the immune response to SARS-CoV-2, is where the repertoires were released. The samples were drawn from two sources: the first 160 participants of the ongoing ImmuneRACE study, and 1,000 to 1,500 subjects contributed by 6 global collaborators. The sample metadata nearly always contained a de-identified subject ID, COVID-19 status, age in years and sex. Where HLA class I and class II types were available, the types were taken from metadata supplied by the sample provider, not from assay-based typing. Broad study findings and their caveats: The quantity of clinical and demographic metadata differed by source and by participant and was supplied without curation.

The germline V gene provides CDR1 SGDLS and CDR2 YYNGEE. V and J are truncated by 4 bases and 0 bases respectively, leaving an intervening sequence of 14 bases. From its cysteine to its phenylalanine, the CDR3 spans 16 amino acids. Only the CDR3 DNA stays, 48 bases, in frame from base 1. Details on this clone: Its antigen remains undetermined. One base away there is no much larger clone; base qualities are not given.

The collaborating institutions used their own protocols to collect whole blood in K2EDTA tubes. For TCRbeta analysis, collaborators shipped samples in one of three forms: frozen whole blood, isolated PBMCs, or DNA extracted from either of those sample types. The immunoSEQ Assay, a bias-controlled multiplex PCR, was used to amplify TCRbeta CDR3 regions from genomic DNA. In the original analysis: The number of nucleated cells in each sample was estimated by amplification of reference gene primers within the assay. Sequence reads were collapsed and filtered to measure the absolute abundance of every unique TCRbeta CDR3 rearrangement. Productive Simpson clonality was computed per sample as the square root of Simpson's diversity index over productive rearrangements. As stored in TCRdb, this immuneACCESS dataset retains in-frame rearrangements with V and J assigned. A fraction of the clones does not appear; measured against another copy, unresolved V genes explain less than half of the discrepancy, and the remainder lacks a known reason. That table is the source of V, J and clone size, and D and trimming were worked out from the DNA. The sample includes tens of thousands of clones, with under 85% observed a single time. The leading ten clones occupy about 29% of the sample.

The sample comprised peripheral blood. Recombination linked TRBV9 to TRBJ2-1, and TRBD1 may be the D gene, going by 6 matching bases. This clonotype originated in a woman aged 80 or over with acute or convalescent COVID-19. This receptor has the CDR3 CASSPHRGSSYNEQFF. The bases are TGTGCCAGCAGCCCCCATAGGGGGAGCTCCTACAATGAGCAGTTCTTC.